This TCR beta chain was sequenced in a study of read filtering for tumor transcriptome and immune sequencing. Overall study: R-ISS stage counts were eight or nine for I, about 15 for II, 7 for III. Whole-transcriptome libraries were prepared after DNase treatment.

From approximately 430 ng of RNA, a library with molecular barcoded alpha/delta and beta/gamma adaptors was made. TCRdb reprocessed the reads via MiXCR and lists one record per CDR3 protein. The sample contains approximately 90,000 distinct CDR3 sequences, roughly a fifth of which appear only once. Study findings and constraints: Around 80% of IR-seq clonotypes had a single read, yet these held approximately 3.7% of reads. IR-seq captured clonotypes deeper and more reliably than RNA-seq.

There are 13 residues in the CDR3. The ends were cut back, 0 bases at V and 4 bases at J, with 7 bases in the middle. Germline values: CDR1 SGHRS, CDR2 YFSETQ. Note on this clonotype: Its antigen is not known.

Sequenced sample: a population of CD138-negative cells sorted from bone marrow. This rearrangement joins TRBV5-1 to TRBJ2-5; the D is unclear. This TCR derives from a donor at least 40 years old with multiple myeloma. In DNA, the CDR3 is TGCGCCAGCAGCTTGGTCGTACGAGAGACCCAGTACTTC. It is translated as CASSLVVRETQYF.